Reported below is one T cell receptor beta chain. This sample is drawn from a study of PD-L1 blockade in urothelial cancer. Indicated time point: peripheral blood 6 weeks after treatment start. Here immunoSEQ multiplex PCR was the method, and the copy in TCRdb shows in-frame clones only, minus some. The table includes 100,000 to 150,000 clones, 86% detected once. V shed 4 bases, J shed 8 bases, and the junction held 6 bases outside the gene matches. Germline V CDR1 and CDR2: MGHRA, YSYEKL. The CDR3 extends over 14 amino acids. Sequenced here: PBMCs, sampled around atezolizumab (anti-PD-L1) treatment. V and J are TRBV4-1 and TRBJ1-2; 11 nucleotides line up with TRBD1. The sequence came from a man aged 45 to 65 with urothelial cancer. The CDR3 DNA follows: TGCGCCAGCAGCCTCGGACAGGGGGCAGGAGGCTACACCTTC. It codes for CASSLGQGAGGYTF.